These 21 T cell receptor beta chains were all obtained from the same sample, sequenced in a study of T cell repertoires in cytomegalovirus infection. For these receptors, no antigen is known. TCRdb ran MiXCR on the reads and lists one entry per CDR3 protein. Among around 570,000 distinct CDR3 sequences listed, roughly 43% were seen once. The source material was cultured PBMCs, sampled from culture after CMV antigen stimulation. These receptor sequences come from a human donor in good health (CMV status not recorded). Some clones in this sample may be carry-over from other donors' samples.

The rearrangement uses TRBV4-3 and TRBJ2-2, with D perhaps TRBD1 (5 bases). V was cut by 0 bases and J by 5 bases, with 16 bases left in between. This CDR3 is built from 17 residues. CDR1 and CDR2 (germline): LGHNA, YSLEER. Written as DNA, the CDR3 is TGCGCCAGCAGCCAAGATCCAGTCCAGGGAAGGACCGGGGAGCTGTTTTTT. Its translation: CASSQDPVQGRTGELFF.

This clonotype was seen a handful of times. The chain links TRBV7-2 to TRBJ2-5; D is ambiguous. This CDR3 spans 12 amino acids. Germline CDR1 and CDR2: SGHTA and FQGNSA. Trimming took 5 bases from V and 5 from J, leaving 9 bases between them. In nucleotides, the CDR3 is TGTGCCAGCAGCCCTCTATGGGAGACCCAGTACTTC. Residues: CASSPLWETQYF.

There are a few counts of this clonotype. J is TRBJ1-1 and V is TRBV6-2 or TRBV6-3; unclear D gene. Trimming shortened V by 2 bases and J by 4 bases, and 17 bases separated the two germline ends. The CDR3 covers 16 residues. Germline CDR1 is MNHEY and CDR2 is SVGEGT. CDR3 nucleotide sequence: TGTGCCAGCAGTTACAGTAGTCGTCGGGGAGGCACTGAAGCTTTCTTT. This sequence encodes CASSYSSRRGGTEAFF.

The gene calls are TRBV7-8 and TRBJ2-1; 7 bases align to TRBD2. V lost 1 base and J lost 2; bases outside the gene matches: 2. The CDR3 is made up of 15 amino acids. CDR1 is SGHVS and CDR2 is FQNEAQ in the germline V gene. DNA of the CDR3: TGTGCCAGCAGCTTAGATGGGGGGGCCTACAATGAGCAGTTCTTC. This sequence encodes CASSLDGGAYNEQFF.

V gene TRBV29-1 combines with J gene TRBJ2-5; the D is unclear. The length of the CDR3 is 13 residues. Between the trimmed V and J ends, which lost 6 bases and 3 bases, there was a span of 14 bases. Germline V gives CDR1 SQVTM, CDR2 ANQGSEA. CDR3 amino acids: CSVARSYKETQYF. For the CDR3, the DNA is TGCAGCGTCGCTAGGTCGTATAAAGAGACCCAGTACTTC.

J is TRBJ2-1 and V is TRBV7-2; 7 bases line up with TRBD2. V shed 1 base, J shed 7 bases, and the junction held 10 bases outside the gene matches. From germline, CDR1 is SGHTA and CDR2 FQGNSA. CDR3 length: 16 residues. The chain's CDR3 is CASSLDWTRVGNEQFF. DNA of the CDR3: TGTGCCAGCAGCTTAGACTGGACTAGGGTGGGGAATGAGCAGTTCTTC.

V usage is TRBV6-1 and J usage is TRBJ2-1, with D perhaps TRBD1 or TRBD2 (5 bases each). Trimming pared 7 bases from V and 9 bases from J, leaving 22 bases between. The CDR3 runs 15 residues. In germline, CDR1 is MNHNS, CDR2 SASEGT. CDR3 residues: CASNRAGTASSEQFF. The CDR3 nucleotides read TGTGCCAGCAACCGAGCCGGGACGGCTTCCAGTGAGCAGTTCTTC.

The CDR3 DNA reads TGTGCCAGCAGCTTTAGGCTGGGCACCACCTACGAGCAGTACTTC. It encodes CASSFRLGTTYEQYF. This chain links TRBV11-1 with TRBJ2-7; D remains ambiguous. Trimming stripped 3 bases from V and 2 bases from J, with 14 bases between. Germline CDR1 reads SGHAT; CDR2 reads FQDESV (reference sequence). This CDR3 spans 15 amino acids.

This clonotype was detected only a few times. The V call is TRBV7-8, the J call TRBJ2-7, with 8 bases aligning to TRBD2. In germline, CDR1 is SGHVS, CDR2 FQNEAQ. The length of the CDR3 is 14 residues. V lost 7 bases to trimming and J lost 3 bases; unmatched junction nucleotides: 8. CDR3 residues: CASTSSGLVYEQYF. In DNA, the CDR3 is TGTGCCAGCACTTCTAGCGGGCTAGTCTACGAGCAGTACTTC. The whole variable domain, filled in from reference TRBV7-8 and TRBJ2-7, reads GAGVSQSPRYKVAKRGQDVALRCDPISGHVSLFWYQQALGQGPEFLTYFQNEAQLDKSGLPSDRFFAERPEGSVSTLKIQRTQQEDSAVYLCASTSSGLVYEQYFGPGTRLTVT.

The chain links TRBV7-2 to TRBJ2-2; D gene unclear. CDR3 length: 14 residues. The germline V and J ends were trimmed by 6 bases and 6 bases, with 14 bases remaining between them. Germline-derived CDR1 and CDR2 are SGHTA and FQGNSA. The CDR3 loop is CASSLTLFSGELFF. The CDR3 coding sequence is TGTGCCAGCAGTCTTACCCTGTTTTCCGGGGAGCTGTTTTTT. The entire variable domain, with the rest obtained from reference TRBV7-2 and TRBJ2-2, is as follows: GAGVSQSPSNKVTEKGKDVELRCDPISGHTALYWYRQSLGQGLEFLIYFQGNSAPDKSGLPSDRFSAERTGGSVSTLTIQRTQQEDSAVYLCASSLTLFSGELFFGEGSRLTVL.

V and J are TRBV7-2 and TRBJ2-7; D not certain. Germline V lookup: CDR1 SGHTA, CDR2 FQGNSA. Deletions cut 2 bases from V and 3 bases from J, with 8 bases between. The length of the CDR3 is 13 residues. CDR3 sequence (DNA): TGTGCCAGCAGCTTAAGGGCTTACTACGAGCAGTACTTC. It is translated as CASSLRAYYEQYF. The entire variable domain, with the rest obtained from reference TRBV7-2 and TRBJ2-7, is as follows: GAGVSQSPSNKVTEKGKDVELRCDPISGHTALYWYRQSLGQGLEFLIYFQGNSAPDKSGLPSDRFSAERTGGSVSTLTIQRTQQEDSAVYLCASSLRAYYEQYFGPGTRLTVT.

The J gene is TRBJ2-6, the V gene TRBV12-3 or TRBV12-4, with D perhaps TRBD2 (5 bases). The V gene lost 6 bases and the J gene lost 2 bases, with 11 bases spanning the gap. The CDR3 is 15 amino acids. Here the CDR3 DNA reads TGTGCCAGCAGCCCGGACTCAACTGGGGCCAACGTCCTGACTTTC. As protein: CASSPDSTGANVLTF.

This chain connects TRBV18 to TRBJ2-7; D perhaps matches TRBD2 (7 bases). Trimming cost V 6 bases and J 6 bases, with 24 bases left between them. In germline, CDR1 is KGHSH, CDR2 LQKENI. The CDR3 is made up of 16 amino acids. CDR3 residues: CASSHGGQGRVSEQYF. CDR3 DNA sequence: TGTGCCAGCTCGCACGGGGGGCAGGGCCGCGTGAGCGAGCAGTACTTC.

This clonotype occurred a few times. V usage is TRBV7-2 and J usage is TRBJ1-3, with unresolved D. V shed 1 base and J shed 0 bases, with 10 bases lying between them. The germline V gene has CDR1 SGHTA and CDR2 FQGNSA. CDR3 size: 16 residues. The DNA for the CDR3 is TGTGCCAGCAGCTTAGGTCCCCCTACCTCTGGAAACACCATATATTTT. This gives the protein CASSLGPPTSGNTIYF.

This sequence joins TRBV6-2 or TRBV6-3 and TRBJ2-1; 10 nucleotides line up with TRBD2. V gave up 4 bases and J gave up 6 bases; unmatched junction bases: 15. Per germline, CDR1 MNHEY and CDR2 SVGEGT. The CDR3 has 18 amino acids. The CDR3, as DNA: TGTGCCAGCAGTTCTAACGACAAACCGGGACTAGCGAGCAATGAGCAGTTCTTC. It codes for CASSSNDKPGLASNEQFF.

This clonotype has only a few counts. V gene TRBV7-2 combines with J gene TRBJ1-1; 10 bases line up with TRBD1. The ends lost 6 bases at V and 4 bases at J; junction bases unmatched: 8. The germline V gene has CDR1 SGHTA and CDR2 FQGNSA. The CDR3 runs to 15 residues. As DNA, the CDR3 is TGTGCCAGCAGGGCTCCCGGGACAGGGGTCACTGAAGCTTTCTTT. It translates to CASRAPGTGVTEAFF.

This clonotype was counted a few times. V and J are TRBV6-2 or TRBV6-3 and TRBJ1-5; no clear D gene. Trimming took off 2 bases at V and 3 bases at J, with 8 bases between the two ends. This CDR3 is 14 amino acids long. CDR1 and CDR2 from the germline V gene are MNHEY and SVGEGT. The CDR3 bases are TGTGCCAGCAGTTACCTGACTTCCAATCAGCCCCAGCATTTT. Translating gives CASSYLTSNQPQHF.

This clonotype was picked up many times. This chain joins TRBV7-6 and TRBJ2-5; 7 nucleotides match TRBD1. With V trimmed by 4 bases and J by 7 bases, 12 bases remained unmatched. CDR1 SGHVS and CDR2 FNYEAQ come from the germline V gene. The CDR3 consists of 15 residues. This chain's CDR3 is CASSSLGQLLGTQYF. As DNA, the CDR3 is TGTGCCAGCAGCTCCTTGGGACAGCTTCTGGGGACCCAGTACTTC.

This sequence joins TRBV5-4 and TRBJ2-1, with D tentatively TRBD1 (5 bases). Trimming left V 0 bases short and J 7 bases short, with 14 bases between. Germline V lookup: CDR1 SGHNT, CDR2 YYREEE (reference sequence). The CDR3 totals 15 residues. The CDR3 reads CASSLVLGAQNEQFF. The DNA for the CDR3 is TGTGCCAGCAGCTTGGTCCTAGGGGCGCAAAATGAGCAGTTCTTC.

The chain links TRBV4-3 to TRBJ2-5; 8 nucleotides line up with TRBD2. The CDR3 has 16 residues. The V and J ends lost 1 base and 6 bases, in that order; junction bases with no gene match: 10. Germline CDR1 LGHNA, CDR2 YSLEER. CDR3 region: CASSQVSGGRGQTQYF. The CDR3 DNA sequence: TGCGCCAGCAGCCAAGTCTCGGGGGGGAGGGGTCAGACCCAGTACTTC.

The rearrangement joins TRBV5-4 to TRBJ2-7; D may be TRBD1 (6 bases). Trimming shortened V by 4 bases and J by 3 bases, and 17 bases separated the two germline ends. Germline lookup yields CDR1 SGHNT and CDR2 YYREEE (reference sequence). This CDR3 is 15 amino acids long. CDR3 DNA: TGTGCCAGCAGCGAAGGACGGAAGGGGGACTACGAGCAGTACTTC. This encodes CASSEGRKGDYEQYF.